The 5 T cell receptor beta chains below come from one sample, sequenced in a study of blood T cell repertoires in COVID-19. Using immunoSEQ multiplex PCR, the repertoire was profiled, and TCRdb retains in-frame clones only, with some absent. The sample lists 150,000 to 200,000 clones; around 92% were seen once. Sequences were obtained from peripheral blood. All receptors come from a man in his thirties or forties with COVID-19, enrolled during active disease.

The V call is TRBV5-1, the J call TRBJ1-4; 7 positions agree with TRBD1. Trimming took 4 bases from V and 7 from J; bases not matched to a gene: 10. The germline gives CDR1 SGHRS, CDR2 YFSETQ. The CDR3 is 15 residues long. The CDR3 loop reads CASSLTGVLREKLFF. CDR3 in DNA: TGCGCCAGCAGCCTAACAGGGGTTCTTCGTGAAAAACTGTTTTTT.

The rearrangement joins TRBV15 to TRBJ1-2, with 9 bases aligning to TRBD1. J gave up 2 bases and V 1 base, and 2 bases lay outside the gene matches. The CDR3 spans 15 residues. Germline assignment: CDR1 LNHNV and CDR2 YYDKDF (reference sequence). CDR3 nucleotide sequence: TGTGCCACCAGCAGAGCGACAGGGGGAAACTATGGCTACACCTTC. Translating gives CATSRATGGNYGYTF.

The gene calls are TRBV5-6 and TRBJ2-3; D is uncertain. The CDR3 sequence is 14 residues long. With 5 bases removed from V and 0 bases from J, the gap between germline ends came to 10 bases. Germline V gene sequence: CDR1 SGHDT, CDR2 YYEEEE. CDR3 DNA: TGTGCCAGCAGTACAGCTTCTAGCACAGATACGCAGTATTTT. It encodes CASSTASSTDTQYF.

The chain combines TRBV25-1 with TRBJ1-4; 8 positions agree with TRBD1. Germline V gives CDR1 MGHDK, CDR2 SYGVNS. J gave up 5 bases and V 2 bases, and 1 base lay outside the gene matches. The CDR3 covers 14 residues. CDR3 DNA: TGTGCCAGCAGTGAACGGACAGGGAATGAAAAACTGTTTTTT. This sequence encodes CASSERTGNEKLFF.

V gene TRBV28 combines with J gene TRBJ1-3; no reliable D call. Deletions cut 6 bases from V and 0 bases from J, with 15 bases between. The CDR3 runs 16 residues. CDR1 is MDHEN and CDR2 is SYDVKM in the germline V gene. The CDR3 DNA reads TGTGCCAGCAGCACCCGCGGGCAGGTCTCTGGAAACACCATATATTTT. Its translation: CASSTRGQVSGNTIYF.